This paragraph reports one TCR beta chain. Antigen specificity is unknown. This record comes from a study of blood T cells in healthy people across ages. The study's findings and limits: Older age went with lower TCR beta diversity per million T cells, in a roughly linear way.

A J-beta primer mix and a sample-barcoded 5' primer were used in a second PCR of about 6 to 12 cycles. TCRdb itself ran the 5' RACE reads through MiXCR, one entry per CDR3 protein. The data hold over a million distinct CDR3 sequences, with roughly 40% observed a single time. V shed 5 bases and J shed 15 bases, with 11 bases lying between them. Germline values: CDR1 MNHNY, CDR2 SVGAGI (reference sequence). CDR3 size: 10 residues. The sequenced sample consisted of blood. The TCR originated in a woman between 18 and 29 years old in good health. This sequence joins TRBV6-6 and TRBJ2-1, with D perhaps matching TRBD2 (6 bases). The CDR3 here is CASSDAGWFF. In DNA, the CDR3 is TGTGCCAGCAGTGATGCGGGGTGGTTCTTC.